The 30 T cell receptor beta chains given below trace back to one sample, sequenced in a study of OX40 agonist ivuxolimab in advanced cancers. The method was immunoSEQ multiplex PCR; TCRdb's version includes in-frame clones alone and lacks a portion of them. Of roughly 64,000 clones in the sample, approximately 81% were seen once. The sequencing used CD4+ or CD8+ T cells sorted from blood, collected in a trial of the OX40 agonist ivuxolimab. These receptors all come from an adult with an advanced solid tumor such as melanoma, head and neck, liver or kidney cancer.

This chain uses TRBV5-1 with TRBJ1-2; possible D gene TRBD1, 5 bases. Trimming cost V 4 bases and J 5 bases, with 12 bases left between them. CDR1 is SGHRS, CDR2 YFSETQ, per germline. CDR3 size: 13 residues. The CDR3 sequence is CASSLEGLYGYTF. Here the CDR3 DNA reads TGCGCCAGCAGCCTAGAGGGGCTATATGGCTACACCTTC.

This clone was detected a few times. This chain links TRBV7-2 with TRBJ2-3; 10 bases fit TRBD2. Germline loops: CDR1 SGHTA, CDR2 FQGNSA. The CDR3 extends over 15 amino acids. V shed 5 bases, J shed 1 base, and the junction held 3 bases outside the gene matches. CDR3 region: CASSPGLARTDTQYF. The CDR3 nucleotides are TGTGCCAGCAGCCCGGGACTAGCGCGCACAGATACGCAGTATTTT.

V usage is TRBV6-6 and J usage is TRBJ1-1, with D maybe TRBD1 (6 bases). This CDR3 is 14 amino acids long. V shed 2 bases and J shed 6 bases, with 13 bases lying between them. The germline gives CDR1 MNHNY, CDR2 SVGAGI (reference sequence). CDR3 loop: CASSYQTGRAEAFF. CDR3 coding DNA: TGTGCCAGCAGTTACCAGACAGGTAGGGCTGAAGCTTTCTTT.

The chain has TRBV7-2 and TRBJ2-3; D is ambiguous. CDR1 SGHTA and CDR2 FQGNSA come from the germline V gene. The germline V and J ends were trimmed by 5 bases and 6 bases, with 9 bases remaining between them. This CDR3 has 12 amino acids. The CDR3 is CASSLLKDTQYF. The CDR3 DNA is TGTGCCAGCAGCCTCCTGAAGGATACGCAGTATTTT.

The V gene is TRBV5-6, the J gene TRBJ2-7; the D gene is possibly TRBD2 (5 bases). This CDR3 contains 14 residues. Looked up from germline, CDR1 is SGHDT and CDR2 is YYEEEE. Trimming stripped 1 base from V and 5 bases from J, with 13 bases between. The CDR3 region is CASSLYRGWHEQYF. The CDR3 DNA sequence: TGTGCCAGCAGCTTGTACCGGGGATGGCACGAGCAGTACTTC.

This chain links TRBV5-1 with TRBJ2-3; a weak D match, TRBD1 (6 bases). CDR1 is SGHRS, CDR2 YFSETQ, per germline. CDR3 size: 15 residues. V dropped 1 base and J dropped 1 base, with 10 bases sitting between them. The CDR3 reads CASSLFRTGTDTQYF. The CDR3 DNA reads TGCGCCAGCAGCTTGTTCCGGACAGGCACAGATACGCAGTATTTT. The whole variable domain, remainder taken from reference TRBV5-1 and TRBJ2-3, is KAGVTQTPRYLIKTRGQQVTLSCSPISGHRSVSWYQQTPGQGLQFLFEYFSETQRNKGNFPGRFSGRQFSNSRSEMNVSTLELGDSALYLCASSLFRTGTDTQYFGPGTRLTVL.

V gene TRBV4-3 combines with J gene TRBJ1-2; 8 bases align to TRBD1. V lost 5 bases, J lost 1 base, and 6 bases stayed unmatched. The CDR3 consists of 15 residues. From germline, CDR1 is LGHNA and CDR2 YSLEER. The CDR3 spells CASSFRQGSNYGYTF. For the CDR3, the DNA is TGCGCCAGCAGCTTCCGACAGGGGAGTAACTATGGCTACACCTTC.

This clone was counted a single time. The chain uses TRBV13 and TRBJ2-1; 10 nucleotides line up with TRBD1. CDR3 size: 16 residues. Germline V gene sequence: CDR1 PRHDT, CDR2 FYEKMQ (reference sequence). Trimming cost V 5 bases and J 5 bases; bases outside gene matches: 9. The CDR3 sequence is CASSLRQGAFDNEQFF. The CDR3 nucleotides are TGTGCCAGCAGCCTCCGACAGGGGGCTTTTGACAATGAGCAGTTCTTC.

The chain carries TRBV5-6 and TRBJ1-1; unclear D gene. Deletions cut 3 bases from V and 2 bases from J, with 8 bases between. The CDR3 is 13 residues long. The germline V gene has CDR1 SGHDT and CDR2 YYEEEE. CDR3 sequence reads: CASSYSINTEAFF. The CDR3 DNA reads TGTGCCAGCAGCTACTCAATTAACACTGAAGCTTTCTTT. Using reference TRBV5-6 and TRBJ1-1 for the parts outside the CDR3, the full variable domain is DAGVTQSPTHLIKTRGQQVTLRCSPKSGHDTVSWYQQALGQGPQFIFQYYEEEERQRGNFPDRFSGHQFPNYSSELNVNALLLGDSALYLCASSYSINTEAFFGQGTRLTVV.

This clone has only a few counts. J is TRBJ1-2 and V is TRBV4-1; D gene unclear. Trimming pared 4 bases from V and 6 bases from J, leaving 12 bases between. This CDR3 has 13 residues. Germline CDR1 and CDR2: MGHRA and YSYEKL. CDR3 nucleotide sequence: TGCGCCAGCAGCCCTCCTGTTGGGAATGGCTACACCTTC. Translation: CASSPPVGNGYTF.

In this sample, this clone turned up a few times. CDR3 nucleotides: TGTGCCAGCAGCGTAGGGACCCAGGGGCTAAACACCGGGGAGCTGTTTTTT. Translating it yields CASSVGTQGLNTGELFF. The chain carries TRBV9 and TRBJ2-2; tentatively, D is TRBD1 (6 bases). V was clipped by 0 bases and J by 2 bases, with 14 bases between them. Per the germline V gene, CDR1 is SGDLS and CDR2 is YYNGEE. CDR3 size: 17 residues. Combining the CDR3 with reference TRBV9 and TRBJ2-2 gives the whole variable domain DSGVTQTPKHLITATGQRVTLRCSPRSGDLSVYWYQQSLDQGLQFLIQYYNGEERAKGNILERFSAQQFPDLHSELNLSSLELGDSALYFCASSVGTQGLNTGELFFGEGSRLTVL.

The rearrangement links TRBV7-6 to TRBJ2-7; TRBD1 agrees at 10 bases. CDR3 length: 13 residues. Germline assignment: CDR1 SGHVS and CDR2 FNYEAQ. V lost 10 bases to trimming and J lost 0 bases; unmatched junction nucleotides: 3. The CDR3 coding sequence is TGTGCCACCAGGACAGGGGGCTCCTACGAGCAGTACTTC. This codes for CATRTGGSYEQYF. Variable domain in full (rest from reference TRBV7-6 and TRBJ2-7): GAGVSQSPRYKVTKRGQDVALRCDPISGHVSLYWYRQALGQGPEFLTYFNYEAQQDKSGLPNDRFSAERPEGSISTLTIQRTEQRDSAMYRCATRTGGSYEQYFGPGTRLTVT.

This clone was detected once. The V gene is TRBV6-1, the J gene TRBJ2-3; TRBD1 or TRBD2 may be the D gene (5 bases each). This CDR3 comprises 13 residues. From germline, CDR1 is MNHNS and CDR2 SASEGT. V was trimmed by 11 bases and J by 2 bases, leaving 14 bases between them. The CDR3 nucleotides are TGTGCCTGTTCGGGACCCTCCACAGATACGCAGTATTTT. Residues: CACSGPSTDTQYF.

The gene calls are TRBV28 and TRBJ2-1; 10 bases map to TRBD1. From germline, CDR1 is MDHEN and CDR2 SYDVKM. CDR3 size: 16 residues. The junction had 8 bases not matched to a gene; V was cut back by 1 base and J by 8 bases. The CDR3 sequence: CASSLFSWTGGHEQFF. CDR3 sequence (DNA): TGTGCCAGCAGTTTATTCAGTTGGACAGGGGGACATGAGCAGTTCTTC.

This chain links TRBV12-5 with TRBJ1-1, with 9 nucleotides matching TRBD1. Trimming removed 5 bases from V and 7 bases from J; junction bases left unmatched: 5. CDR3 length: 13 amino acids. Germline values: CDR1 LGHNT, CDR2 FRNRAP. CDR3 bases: TGTGCTAGTGGTGAGGGACAGGGAAGTGAAGCTTTCTTT. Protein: CASGEGQGSEAFF.

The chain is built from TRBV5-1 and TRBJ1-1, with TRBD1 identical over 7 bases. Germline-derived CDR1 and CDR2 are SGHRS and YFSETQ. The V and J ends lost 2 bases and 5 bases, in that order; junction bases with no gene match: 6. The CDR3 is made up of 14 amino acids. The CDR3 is CASSFTGAGTEAFF. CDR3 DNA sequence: TGCGCCAGCAGCTTTACAGGGGCAGGGACTGAAGCTTTCTTT.

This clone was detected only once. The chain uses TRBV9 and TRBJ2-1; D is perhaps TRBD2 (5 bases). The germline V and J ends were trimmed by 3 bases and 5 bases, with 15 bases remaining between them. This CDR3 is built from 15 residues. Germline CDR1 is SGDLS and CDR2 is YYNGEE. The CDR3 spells CASSAPRDYDNEQFF. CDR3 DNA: TGTGCCAGCAGCGCCCCCCGAGACTATGACAATGAGCAGTTCTTC.

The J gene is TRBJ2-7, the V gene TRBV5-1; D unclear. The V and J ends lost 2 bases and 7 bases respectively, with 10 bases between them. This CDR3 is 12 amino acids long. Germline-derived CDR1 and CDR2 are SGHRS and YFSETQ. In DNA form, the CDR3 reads TGCGCCAGCAGCTTACCGGCAATGGAGCAGTACTTC. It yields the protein CASSLPAMEQYF. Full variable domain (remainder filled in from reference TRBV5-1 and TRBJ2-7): KAGVTQTPRYLIKTRGQQVTLSCSPISGHRSVSWYQQTPGQGLQFLFEYFSETQRNKGNFPGRFSGRQFSNSRSEMNVSTLELGDSALYLCASSLPAMEQYFGPGTRLTVT.

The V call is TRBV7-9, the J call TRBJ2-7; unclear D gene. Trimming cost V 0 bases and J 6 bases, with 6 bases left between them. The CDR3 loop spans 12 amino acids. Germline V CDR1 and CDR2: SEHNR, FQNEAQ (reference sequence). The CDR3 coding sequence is TGTGCCAGCAGCTTAGCTAGGGTCGAGCAGTACTTC. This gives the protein CASSLARVEQYF.

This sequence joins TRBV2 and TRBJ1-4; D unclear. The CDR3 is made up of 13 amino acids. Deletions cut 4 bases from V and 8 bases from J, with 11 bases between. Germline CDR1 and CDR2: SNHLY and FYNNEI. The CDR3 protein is CASSANPEEKLFF. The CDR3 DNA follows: TGTGCCAGCAGTGCTAATCCGGAGGAAAAACTGTTTTTT.

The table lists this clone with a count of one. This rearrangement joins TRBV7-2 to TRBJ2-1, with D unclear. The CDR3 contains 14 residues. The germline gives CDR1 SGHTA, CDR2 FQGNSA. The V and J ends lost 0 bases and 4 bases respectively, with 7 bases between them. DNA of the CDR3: TGTGCCAGCAGCTTAGCGGTTACGTACAATGAGCAGTTCTTC. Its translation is CASSLAVTYNEQFF.

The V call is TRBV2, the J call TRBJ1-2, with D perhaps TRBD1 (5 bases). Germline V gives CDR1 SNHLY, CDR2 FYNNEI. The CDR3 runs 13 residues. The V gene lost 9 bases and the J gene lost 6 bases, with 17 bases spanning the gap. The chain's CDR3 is CASSQSGGDGYTF. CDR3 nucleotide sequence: TGTGCCAGTTCTCAAAGCGGGGGGGATGGCTACACCTTC.

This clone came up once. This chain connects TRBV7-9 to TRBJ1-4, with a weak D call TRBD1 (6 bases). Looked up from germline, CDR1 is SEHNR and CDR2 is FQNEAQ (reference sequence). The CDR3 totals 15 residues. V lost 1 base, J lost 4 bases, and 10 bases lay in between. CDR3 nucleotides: TGTGCCAGCAGCTTAGGGACAGTACATAATGAAAAACTGTTTTTT. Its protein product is CASSLGTVHNEKLFF.

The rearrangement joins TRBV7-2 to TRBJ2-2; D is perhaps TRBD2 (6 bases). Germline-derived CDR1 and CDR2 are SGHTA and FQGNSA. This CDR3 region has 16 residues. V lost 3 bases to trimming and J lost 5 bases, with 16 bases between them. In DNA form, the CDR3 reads TGTGCCAGCAGCTTGGGGTGGGCGGGGCGGACCGGGGAGCTGTTTTTT. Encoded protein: CASSLGWAGRTGELFF. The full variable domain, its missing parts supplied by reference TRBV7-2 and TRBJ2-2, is GAGVSQSPSNKVTEKGKDVELRCDPISGHTALYWYRQSLGQGLEFLIYFQGNSAPDKSGLPSDRFSAERTGGSVSTLTIQRTQQEDSAVYLCASSLGWAGRTGELFFGEGSRLTVL.

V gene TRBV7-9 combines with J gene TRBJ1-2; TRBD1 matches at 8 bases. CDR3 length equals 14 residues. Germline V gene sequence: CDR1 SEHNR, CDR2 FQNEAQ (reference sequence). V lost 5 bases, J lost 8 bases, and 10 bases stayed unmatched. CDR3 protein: CASSPAGTGEGYTF. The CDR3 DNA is TGTGCCAGCAGCCCAGCCGGGACAGGAGAGGGCTACACCTTC.

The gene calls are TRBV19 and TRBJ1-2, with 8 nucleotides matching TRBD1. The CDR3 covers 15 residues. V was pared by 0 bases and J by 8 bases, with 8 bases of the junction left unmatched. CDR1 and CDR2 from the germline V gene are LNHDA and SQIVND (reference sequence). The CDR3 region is CASSIDRGQVIGYTF. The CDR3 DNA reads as TGTGCCAGTAGTATAGATAGGGGACAGGTAATCGGCTACACCTTC.

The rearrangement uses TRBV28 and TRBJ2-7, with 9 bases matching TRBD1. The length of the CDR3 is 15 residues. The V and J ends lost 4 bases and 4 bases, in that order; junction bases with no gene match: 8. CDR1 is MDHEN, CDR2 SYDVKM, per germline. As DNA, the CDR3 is TGTGCCAGCAGTTCACCGGGACAGGGAAGGTACGAGCAGTACTTC. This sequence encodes CASSSPGQGRYEQYF.

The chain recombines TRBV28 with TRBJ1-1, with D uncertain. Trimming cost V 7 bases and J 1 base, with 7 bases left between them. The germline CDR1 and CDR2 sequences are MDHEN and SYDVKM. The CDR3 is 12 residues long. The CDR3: CASNAPNTEAFF. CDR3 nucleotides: TGTGCCAGCAACGCCCCGAACACTGAAGCTTTCTTT.

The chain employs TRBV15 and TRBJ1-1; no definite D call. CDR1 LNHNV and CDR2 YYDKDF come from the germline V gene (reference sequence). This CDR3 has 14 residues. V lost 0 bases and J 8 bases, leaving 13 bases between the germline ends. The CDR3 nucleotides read TGTGCCACCAGCAGAGACCGGGCCCTGCCAGAAGCTTTCTTT. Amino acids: CATSRDRALPEAFF.

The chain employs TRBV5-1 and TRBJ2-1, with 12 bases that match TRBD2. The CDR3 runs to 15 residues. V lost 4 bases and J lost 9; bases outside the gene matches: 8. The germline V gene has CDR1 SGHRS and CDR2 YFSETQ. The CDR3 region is CASSDYTSGGIEQFF. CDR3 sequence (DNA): TGCGCCAGCAGCGATTATACTAGCGGGGGGATTGAGCAGTTCTTC.